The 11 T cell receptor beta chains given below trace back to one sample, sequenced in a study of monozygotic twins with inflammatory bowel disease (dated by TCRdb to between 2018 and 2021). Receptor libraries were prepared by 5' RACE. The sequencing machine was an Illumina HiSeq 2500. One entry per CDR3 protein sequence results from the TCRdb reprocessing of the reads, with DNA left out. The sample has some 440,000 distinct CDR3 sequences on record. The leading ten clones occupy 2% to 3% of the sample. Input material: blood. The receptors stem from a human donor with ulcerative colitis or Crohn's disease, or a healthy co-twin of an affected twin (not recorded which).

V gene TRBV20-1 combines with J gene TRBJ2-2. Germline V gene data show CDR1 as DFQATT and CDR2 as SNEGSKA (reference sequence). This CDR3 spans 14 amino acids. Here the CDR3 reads CSARPSGKTGELFF.

CDR3 protein: CASSYGDRSNQPQHF. This chain joins TRBV6-5 and TRBJ1-5; TCRdb gives TRBD1 as the D gene, but with no DNA this cannot be confirmed. The length of the CDR3 is 15 residues. Germline CDR1 MNHEY, CDR2 SVGAGI.

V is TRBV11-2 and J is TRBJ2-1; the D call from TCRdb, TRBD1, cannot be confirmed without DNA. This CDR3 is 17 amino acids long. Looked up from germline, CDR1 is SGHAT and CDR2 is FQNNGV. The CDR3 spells CASSLDGTGVAYNEQFF. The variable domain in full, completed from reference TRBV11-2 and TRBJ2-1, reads EAGVAQSPRYKIIEKRQSVAFWCNPISGHATLYWYQQILGQGPKLLIQFQNNGVVDDSQLPKDRFSAERLKGVDSTLKIQPAKLEDSAVYLCASSLDGTGVAYNEQFFGPGTRLTVL.

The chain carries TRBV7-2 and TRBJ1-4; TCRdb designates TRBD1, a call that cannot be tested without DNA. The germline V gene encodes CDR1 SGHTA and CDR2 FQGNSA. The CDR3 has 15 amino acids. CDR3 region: CASSLATGGGEKLFF.

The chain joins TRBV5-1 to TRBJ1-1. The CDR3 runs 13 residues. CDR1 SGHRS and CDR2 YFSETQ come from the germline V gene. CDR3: CASSLRVNTEAFF.

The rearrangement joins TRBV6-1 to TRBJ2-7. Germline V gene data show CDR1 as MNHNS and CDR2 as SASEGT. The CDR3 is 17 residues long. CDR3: CASSGKVEVLVSYEQYF.

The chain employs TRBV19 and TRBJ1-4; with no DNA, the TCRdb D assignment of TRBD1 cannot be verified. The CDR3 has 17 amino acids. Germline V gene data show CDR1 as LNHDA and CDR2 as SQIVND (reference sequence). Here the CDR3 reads CASSPAEVGTGHEKLFF.

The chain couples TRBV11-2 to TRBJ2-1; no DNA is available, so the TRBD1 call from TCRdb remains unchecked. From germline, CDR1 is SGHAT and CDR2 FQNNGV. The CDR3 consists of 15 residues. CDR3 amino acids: CASSLNRGPYNEQFF.

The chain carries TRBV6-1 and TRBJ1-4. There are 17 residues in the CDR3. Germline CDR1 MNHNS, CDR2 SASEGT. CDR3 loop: CASSRVDSRATNEKLFF.

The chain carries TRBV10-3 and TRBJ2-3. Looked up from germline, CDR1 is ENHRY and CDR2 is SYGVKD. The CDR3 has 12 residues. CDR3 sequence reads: CAISEPPDTQYF.

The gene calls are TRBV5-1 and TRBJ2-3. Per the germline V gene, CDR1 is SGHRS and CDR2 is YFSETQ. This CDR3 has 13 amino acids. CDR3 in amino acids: CASKTVRGDTQYF.